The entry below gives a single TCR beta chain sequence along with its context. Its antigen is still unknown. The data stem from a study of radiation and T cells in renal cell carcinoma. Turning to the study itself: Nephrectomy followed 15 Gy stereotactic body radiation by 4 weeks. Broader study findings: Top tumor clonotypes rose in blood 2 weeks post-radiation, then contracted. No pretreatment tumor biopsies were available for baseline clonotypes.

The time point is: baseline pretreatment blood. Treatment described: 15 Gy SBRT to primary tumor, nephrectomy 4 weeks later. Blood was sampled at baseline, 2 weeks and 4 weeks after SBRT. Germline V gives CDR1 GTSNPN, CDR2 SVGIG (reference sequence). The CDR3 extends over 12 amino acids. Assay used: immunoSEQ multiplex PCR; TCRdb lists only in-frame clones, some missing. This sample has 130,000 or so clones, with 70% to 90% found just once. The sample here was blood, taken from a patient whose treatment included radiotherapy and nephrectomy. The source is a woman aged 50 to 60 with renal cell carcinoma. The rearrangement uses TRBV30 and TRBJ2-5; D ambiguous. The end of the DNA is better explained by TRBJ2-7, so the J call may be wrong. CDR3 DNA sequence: TGTGCCTGGACCCCAAATCCCTACGAGCAGTACTTC. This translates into CAWTPNPYEQYF.